These 10 T cell receptor beta chains share one sample of origin, sequenced in a study of CXCR3-negative and CXCR3-positive naive CD8 T cells. Via 5' RACE with UMI labels, TRB cDNA libraries were prepared. TCRdb reworked the 5' RACE reads into one entry per CDR3 protein, no DNA. The repertoire table contains about 120,000 distinct CDR3 sequences. Material: naive CXCR3- CD8+ T cells from blood. As for subset: CD45RO-CCR7+CD27+CD95- naive CD8+ T cells lacking CXCR3 (TNR3-). These receptors were taken from a human donor in good health. Some clones in this sample may be carry-over from other donors' samples.

The genes are TRBV28 and TRBJ1-6; TCRdb gives TRBD1 as the D gene, but with no DNA this cannot be confirmed. Germline V lookup: CDR1 MDHEN, CDR2 SYDVKM. The CDR3 runs 17 residues. CDR3 region: CASSLSIRGQDNSPLHF.

The rearrangement uses TRBV7-9 and TRBJ2-7. This CDR3 is built from 13 residues. The V gene's germline CDR1 is SEHNR and CDR2 FQNEAQ (reference sequence). CDR3 in amino acids: CASSLRGAYEQYF.

The chain carries TRBV5-1 and TRBJ1-2; TCRdb designates TRBD1, a call that cannot be tested without DNA. In germline, CDR1 is SGHRS, CDR2 YFSETQ. This CDR3 spans 12 amino acids. CDR3 loop: CASSYDSYGYTF.

V gene TRBV11-2 combines with J gene TRBJ1-2; TCRdb picks TRBD1, but there is no DNA to check that call. Germline assignment: CDR1 SGHAT and CDR2 FQNNGV. The CDR3 extends over 16 amino acids. CDR3 sequence: CASSFSPGESNYGYTF.

This chain uses TRBV6-6 with TRBJ1-2. The germline V gene has CDR1 MNHNY and CDR2 SVGAGI (reference sequence). This CDR3 region has 13 residues. CDR3 amino acids: CVSSYSEGNGYTF.

This rearrangement joins TRBV7-9 to TRBJ1-3. Germline-derived CDR1 and CDR2 are SEHNR and FQNEAQ (reference sequence). The CDR3 sequence is 16 residues long. CDR3 region: CASSLFGQRTGNTIYF. Supplemented by reference TRBV7-9 and TRBJ1-3, the full variable domain reads DTGVSQNPRHKITKRGQNVTFRCDPISEHNRLYWYRQTLGQGPEFLTYFQNEAQLEKSRLLSDRFSAERPKGSFSTLEIQRTEQGDSAMYLCASSLFGQRTGNTIYFGEGSWLTVV.

The chain recombines TRBV5-5 with TRBJ1-5; TCRdb lists TRBD1, though no DNA is available to test this call. Germline V lookup: CDR1 SGHKS, CDR2 YYEKEE (reference sequence). The CDR3 extends over 16 amino acids. CDR3 amino acids: CASSWRDSGADQPHHF.

The genes are TRBV29-1 and TRBJ2-1; TCRdb proposes TRBD1, but this gene call is untestable without DNA. From germline, CDR1 is SQVTM and CDR2 ANQGSEA. This CDR3 is 14 amino acids long. The CDR3: CSADQGARYNEQFF.

The chain links TRBV5-1 to TRBJ1-1; the D call of TRBD1 rests on TCRdb alone, since no DNA is present to check it. The CDR3 covers 14 residues. CDR1 is SGHRS, CDR2 YFSETQ, per germline. The CDR3 reads CASSLAGGYTEAFF.

This rearrangement joins TRBV20-1 to TRBJ2-1; the TCRdb call, TRBD2, lacks DNA for checking. This CDR3 has 14 amino acids. Germline V CDR1 and CDR2: DFQATT, SNEGSKA (reference sequence). This CDR3 reads CSAGGSGWGNEQFF.